This TCR beta chain was sequenced in a study of tumor and adjacent non-tumor tissue in lung cancer (dated by TCRdb to 2016 to 2018). Regarding the complete study: Of the cohort, eleven to twelve patients had adenocarcinoma, 2 had squamous cell carcinoma and 1 had small cell lung cancer. The study compared bulk TCRbeta repertoires between lung tumor tissue and matched distant non-tumor lung tissue from over twelve lung cancer patients. Ages among the 15 or so patients ranged from about 30 to 85 years, there were approximately 10 men and 5 women, and disease was at TNM stage I to III. A total of 95 million to 150 million productive TCRbeta reads were generated by sequencing, corresponding to an average of around 3.8 million reads per sample. For each patient, one tumor sample and one normal lung sample were taken, giving roughly 30 paired specimens that underwent TCRbeta CDR3 sequencing. General findings and caveats noted by the study authors: Peripheral blood was not sequenced, so blood TCRbeta repertoires were not examined in the lung cancer patients of the study. Neither the sequencing platform nor unique molecular identifiers are named or mentioned anywhere in the methods. TCR diversity was significantly higher in younger patients, and higher tumor TCR diversity was associated with shorter overall and disease-free survival. With only roughly 14 patients in the cohort, the authors noted that larger samples and more detailed clinical data are needed. A significantly larger cumulative share of the repertoire was made up by the top 100 clones in normal lung than in tumor tissue. Significantly higher TCR diversity (inverse Simpson) was observed in tumor tissue than in normal lung tissue (approximately 400 vs 170, P = 0.0075, Mann-Whitney U test).

This clonotype was recorded at least ten times. What this receptor recognizes is not known. Nothing much larger sits one base from this clone, and base qualities are not available. Bulk unsorted tissue served as the source for RNA extraction, and RNA quality was assessed using a NanoDrop ND-1000 and an Agilent 2100. For the normal lung samples, distant non-tumor tissue was collected more than 3 cm away from the tumor edge. Newly diagnosed lung cancer patients without prior chemotherapy who had been admitted for thoracic surgery in China between August and November 2014 were enrolled as donors. Anyone who had undergone radiotherapy or chemotherapy before, or who had another cancer at the same time, was left out of the study. Pieces of surgical tissue measuring roughly 1-2.2 cm3 were kept in RNAlater solution and held at -80 degrees C until needed. Libraries were built with multiplex PCR. TCRdb lists the instrument as Illumina HiSeq 2500. TCRbeta libraries were constructed through three rounds of nested PCR with primers (Table S4) according to protocols adapted from ARM-PCR. Before sequencing, PCR products of 200-500 bp were excised from the gel and purified with the QIAquick gel extraction kit. From the authors' description of their analysis: Trimmomatic was used to clean the reads, FLASH merged the cleaned reads into complete CDR3 sequences, and MiTCR assigned the sequences to V(D)J germline segments. Clonal diversity was computed as the inverse Simpson's index with VDJtools. In-frame sequences lacking a premature stop codon were counted as productive reads. TCRdb reran the public reads through fastp at Q25 and MiXCR, keeping productive beta chains. Rows with a matching CDR3 protein are joined into one entry that keeps the most common DNA and genes. TCRdb's processing, not the authors', yielded these V and J calls. Within this sample are some 100,000 distinct CDR3 sequences, with roughly two thirds of them counted one time only. The top ten hold approximately 18% of the sample.

The sequenced sample consisted of distant non-tumor lung tissue. This TCR was sampled from a man younger than 40 with non-small cell lung cancer.

The DNA sequence follows: TGTGCCAGCAGCTTGGAGGGTCAGCTGCAAGAGACCCAGTACTTC. This gives the protein CASSLEGQLQETQYF. The chain joins TRBV5-4 to TRBJ2-5; no D gene can be assigned with confidence. Measured from the cysteine to the phenylalanine, the CDR3 is 15 residues long. This entry keeps only the CDR3 DNA: 45 bases, framed from base 1. The germline V gene (reference sequence) sets CDR1 to SGHNT and CDR2 to YYREEE. V loses 0 bases of germline sequence and J loses 2 bases, and the interval between the two ends is 11 bases.